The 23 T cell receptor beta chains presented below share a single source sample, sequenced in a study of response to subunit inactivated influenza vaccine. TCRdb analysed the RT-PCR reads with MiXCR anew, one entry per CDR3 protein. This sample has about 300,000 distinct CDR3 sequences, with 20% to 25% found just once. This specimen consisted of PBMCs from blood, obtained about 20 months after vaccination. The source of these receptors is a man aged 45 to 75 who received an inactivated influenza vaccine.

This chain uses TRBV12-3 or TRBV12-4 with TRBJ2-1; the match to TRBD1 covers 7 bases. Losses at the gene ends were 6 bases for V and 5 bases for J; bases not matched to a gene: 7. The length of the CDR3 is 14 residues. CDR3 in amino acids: CASSRQGWNNEQFF. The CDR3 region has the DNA TGTGCCAGCAGCCGACAGGGATGGAACAATGAGCAGTTCTTC.

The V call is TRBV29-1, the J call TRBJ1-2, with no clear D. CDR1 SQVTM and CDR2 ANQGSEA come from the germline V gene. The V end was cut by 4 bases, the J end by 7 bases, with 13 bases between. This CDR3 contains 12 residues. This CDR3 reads CSVVPSEGGYTF. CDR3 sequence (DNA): TGCAGCGTTGTTCCTTCCGAGGGTGGCTACACCTTC. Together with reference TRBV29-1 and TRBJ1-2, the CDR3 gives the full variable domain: SAVISQKPSRDICQRGTSLTIQCQVDSQVTMMFWYRQQPGQSLTLIATANQGSEATYESGFVIDKFPISRPNLTFSTLTVSNMSPEDSSIYLCSVVPSEGGYTFGSGTRLTVV.

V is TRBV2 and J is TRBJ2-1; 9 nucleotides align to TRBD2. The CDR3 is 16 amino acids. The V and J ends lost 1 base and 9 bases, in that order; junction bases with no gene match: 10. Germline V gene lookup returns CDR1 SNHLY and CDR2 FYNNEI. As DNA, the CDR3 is TGTGCCAGCAGTGAAGAGGTTGTAGCGGGAGAAAGTGAGCAGTTCTTC. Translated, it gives CASSEEVVAGESEQFF.

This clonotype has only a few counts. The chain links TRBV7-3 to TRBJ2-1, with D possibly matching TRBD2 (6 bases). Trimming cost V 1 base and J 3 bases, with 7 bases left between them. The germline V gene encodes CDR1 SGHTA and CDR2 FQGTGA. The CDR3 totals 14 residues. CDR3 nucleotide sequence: TGTGCCAGCAGCTTAATGGGGGGCTACAATGAGCAGTTCTTC. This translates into CASSLMGGYNEQFF.

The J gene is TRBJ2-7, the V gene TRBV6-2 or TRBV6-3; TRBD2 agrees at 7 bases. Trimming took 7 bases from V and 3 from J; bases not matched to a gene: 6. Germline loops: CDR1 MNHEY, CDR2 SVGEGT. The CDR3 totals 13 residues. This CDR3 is CASISGKFYEQYF. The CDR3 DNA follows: TGTGCCAGCATCAGCGGGAAATTCTACGAGCAGTACTTC.

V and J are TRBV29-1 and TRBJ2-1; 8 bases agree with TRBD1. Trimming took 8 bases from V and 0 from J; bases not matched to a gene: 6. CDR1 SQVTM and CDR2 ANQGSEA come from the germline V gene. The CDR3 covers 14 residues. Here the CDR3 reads CSSRTGSSYNEQFF. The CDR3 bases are TGCAGCTCCCGGACAGGGAGCTCCTACAATGAGCAGTTCTTC.

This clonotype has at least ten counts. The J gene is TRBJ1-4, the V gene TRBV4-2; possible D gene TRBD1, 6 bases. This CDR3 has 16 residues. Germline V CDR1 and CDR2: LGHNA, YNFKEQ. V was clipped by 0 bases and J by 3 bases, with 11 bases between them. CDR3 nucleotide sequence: TGTGCCAGCAGCCAAGAAACGGCAGGGGCTAATGAAAAACTGTTTTTT. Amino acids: CASSQETAGANEKLFF.

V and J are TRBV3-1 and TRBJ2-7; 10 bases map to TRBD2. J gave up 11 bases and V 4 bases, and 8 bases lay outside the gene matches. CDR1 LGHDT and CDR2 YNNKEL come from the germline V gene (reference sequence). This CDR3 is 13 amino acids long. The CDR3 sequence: CASSPGLAGVKYF. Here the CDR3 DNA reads TGTGCCAGCAGCCCCGGTCTAGCGGGGGTGAAGTACTTC.

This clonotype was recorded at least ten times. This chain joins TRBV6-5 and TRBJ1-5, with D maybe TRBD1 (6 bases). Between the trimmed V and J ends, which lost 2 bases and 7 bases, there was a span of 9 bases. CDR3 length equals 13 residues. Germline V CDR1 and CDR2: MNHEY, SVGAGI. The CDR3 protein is CASSYAGQQPQHF. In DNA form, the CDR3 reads TGTGCCAGCAGTTACGCGGGACAACAGCCCCAGCATTTT.

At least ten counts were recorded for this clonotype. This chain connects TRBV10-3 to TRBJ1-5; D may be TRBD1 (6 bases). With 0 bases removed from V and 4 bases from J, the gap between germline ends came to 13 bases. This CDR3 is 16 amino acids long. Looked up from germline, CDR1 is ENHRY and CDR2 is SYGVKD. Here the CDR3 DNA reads TGTGCCATCAGTGAGTCGAAGACAGGCGCAAATCAGCCCCAGCATTTT. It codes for CAISESKTGANQPQHF.

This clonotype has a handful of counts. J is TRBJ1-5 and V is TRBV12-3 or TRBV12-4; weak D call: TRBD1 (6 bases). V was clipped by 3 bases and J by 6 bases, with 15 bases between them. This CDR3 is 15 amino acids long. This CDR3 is CASSLGPRGPQPQHF. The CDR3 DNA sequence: TGTGCCAGCAGTTTGGGTCCCAGGGGTCCTCAGCCCCAGCATTTT.

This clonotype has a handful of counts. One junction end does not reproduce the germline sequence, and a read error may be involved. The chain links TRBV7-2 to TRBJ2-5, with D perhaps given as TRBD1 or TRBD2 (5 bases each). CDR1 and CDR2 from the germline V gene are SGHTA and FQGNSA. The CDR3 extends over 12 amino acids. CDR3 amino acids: CASTLGTETQYF. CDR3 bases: TGTGCCAGCACCTTAGGGACAGAGACCCAGTACTTC.

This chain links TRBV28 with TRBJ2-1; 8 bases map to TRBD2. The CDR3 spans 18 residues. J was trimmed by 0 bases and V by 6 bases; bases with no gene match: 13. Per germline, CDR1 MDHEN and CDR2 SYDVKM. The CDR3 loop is CASRVGVSGALSYNEQFF. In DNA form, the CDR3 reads TGTGCCAGCAGGGTAGGCGTTAGCGGGGCCCTCTCCTACAATGAGCAGTTCTTC.

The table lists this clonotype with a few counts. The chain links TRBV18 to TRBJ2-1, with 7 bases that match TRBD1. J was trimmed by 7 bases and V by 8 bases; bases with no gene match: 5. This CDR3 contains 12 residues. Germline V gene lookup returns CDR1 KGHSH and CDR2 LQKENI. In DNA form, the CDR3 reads TGTGCCAGCACAAAGACAGGGAATGAGCAGTTCTTC. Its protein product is CASTKTGNEQFF.

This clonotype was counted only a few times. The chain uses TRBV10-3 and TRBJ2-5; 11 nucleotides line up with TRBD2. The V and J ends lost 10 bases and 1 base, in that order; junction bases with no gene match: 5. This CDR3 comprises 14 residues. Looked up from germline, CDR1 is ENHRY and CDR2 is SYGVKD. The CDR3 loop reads CATRTSGRQETQYF. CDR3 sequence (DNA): TGTGCCACCCGGACTAGCGGGCGCCAAGAGACCCAGTACTTC.

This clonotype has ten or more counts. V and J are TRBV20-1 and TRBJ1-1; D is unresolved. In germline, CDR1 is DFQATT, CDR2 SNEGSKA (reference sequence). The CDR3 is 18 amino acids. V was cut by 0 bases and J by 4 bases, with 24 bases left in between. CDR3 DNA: TGCAGTGCTAGAGAAGGATTGAGTCCACTTCATTCTACCACTGAAGCTTTCTTT. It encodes CSAREGLSPLHSTTEAFF.

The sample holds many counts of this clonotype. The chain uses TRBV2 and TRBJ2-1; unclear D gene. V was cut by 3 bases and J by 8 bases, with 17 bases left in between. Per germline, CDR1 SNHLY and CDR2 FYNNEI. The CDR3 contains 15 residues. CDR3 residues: CASSDTAAASDEQFF. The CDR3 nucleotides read TGTGCCAGCAGTGATACCGCAGCCGCGTCGGATGAGCAGTTCTTC. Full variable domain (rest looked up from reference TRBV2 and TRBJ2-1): EPEVTQTPSHQVTQMGQEVILRCVPISNHLYFYWYRQILGQKVEFLVSFYNNEISEKSEIFDDQFSVERPDGSNFTLKIRSTKLEDSAMYFCASSDTAAASDEQFFGPGTRLTVL.

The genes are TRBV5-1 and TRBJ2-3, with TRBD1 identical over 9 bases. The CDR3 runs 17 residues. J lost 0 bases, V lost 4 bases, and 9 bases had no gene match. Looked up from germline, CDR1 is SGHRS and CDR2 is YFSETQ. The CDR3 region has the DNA TGCGCCAGCAGCAGAGGGACAGGGCCTACTAGCACAGATACGCAGTATTTT. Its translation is CASSRGTGPTSTDTQYF.

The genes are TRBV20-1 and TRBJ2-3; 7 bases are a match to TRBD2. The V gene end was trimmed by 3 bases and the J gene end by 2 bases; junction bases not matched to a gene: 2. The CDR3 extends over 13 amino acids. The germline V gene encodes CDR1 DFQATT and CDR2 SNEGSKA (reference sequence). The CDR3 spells CSASGGITDTQYF. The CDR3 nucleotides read TGCAGTGCTAGCGGGGGGATCACAGATACGCAGTATTTT.

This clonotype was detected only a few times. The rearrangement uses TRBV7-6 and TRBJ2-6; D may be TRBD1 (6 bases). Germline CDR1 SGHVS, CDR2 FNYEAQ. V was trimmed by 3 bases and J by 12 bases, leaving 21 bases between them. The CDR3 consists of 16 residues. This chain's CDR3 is CASSFSGNDNRVVLTF. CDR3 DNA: TGTGCCAGCAGCTTTTCGGGGAACGATAACAGGGTCGTCCTGACTTTC.

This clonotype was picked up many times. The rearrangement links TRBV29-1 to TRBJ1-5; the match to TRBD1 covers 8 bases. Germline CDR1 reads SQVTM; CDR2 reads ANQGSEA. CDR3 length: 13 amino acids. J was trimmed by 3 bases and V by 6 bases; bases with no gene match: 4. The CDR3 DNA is TGCAGCGTCAGACAGGGGATCAATCAGCCCCAGCATTTT. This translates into CSVRQGINQPQHF.

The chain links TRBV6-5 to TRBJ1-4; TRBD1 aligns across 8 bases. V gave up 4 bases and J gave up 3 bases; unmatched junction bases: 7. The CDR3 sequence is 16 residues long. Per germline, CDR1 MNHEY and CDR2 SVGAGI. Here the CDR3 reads CASSLNQGAANEKLFF. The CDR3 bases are TGTGCCAGCAGTTTGAACCAGGGGGCAGCTAATGAAAAACTGTTTTTT.

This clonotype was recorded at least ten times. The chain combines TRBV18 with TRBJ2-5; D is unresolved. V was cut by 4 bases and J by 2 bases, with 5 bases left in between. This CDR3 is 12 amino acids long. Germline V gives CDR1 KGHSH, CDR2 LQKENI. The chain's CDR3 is CASSLNQETQYF. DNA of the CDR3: TGTGCCAGCTCACTAAATCAAGAGACCCAGTACTTC.